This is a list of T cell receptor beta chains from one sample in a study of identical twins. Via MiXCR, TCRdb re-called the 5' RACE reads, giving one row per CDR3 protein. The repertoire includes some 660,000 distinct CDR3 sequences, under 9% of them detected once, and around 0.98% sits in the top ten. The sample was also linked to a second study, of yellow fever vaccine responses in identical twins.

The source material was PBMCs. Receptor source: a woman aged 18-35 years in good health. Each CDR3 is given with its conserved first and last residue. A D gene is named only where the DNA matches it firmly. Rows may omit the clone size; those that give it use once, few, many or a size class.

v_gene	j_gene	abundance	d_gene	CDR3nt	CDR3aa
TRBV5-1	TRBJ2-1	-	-	TGCGCCAGCAGCCAGCGGACCCCCAATGAGCAGTTCTTC	CASSQRTPNEQFF
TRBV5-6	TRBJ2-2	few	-	TGTGCCAGCAGCCAGAGGACAGCTTCTAACACCGGGGAGCTGTTTTTT	CASSQRTASNTGELFF
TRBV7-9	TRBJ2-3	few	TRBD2	TGTGCCAGCAGCTTAGAGAGCGGGGGCTTCACAGATACGCAGTATTTT	CASSLESGGFTDTQYF
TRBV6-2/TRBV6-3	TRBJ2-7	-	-	TGTGCCAGCAGTTACTGGAGAGACAGCTCCTACGAGCAGTACTTC	CASSYWRDSSYEQYF
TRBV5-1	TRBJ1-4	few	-	TGCGCCAGCAGTCCCAACAGTGCAACTAATGAAAAACTGTTTTTT	CASSPNSATNEKLFF
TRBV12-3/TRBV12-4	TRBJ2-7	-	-	TGTGCCAGCAGTTTTGCTAGCGACTACGAGCAGTACTTC	CASSFASDYEQYF
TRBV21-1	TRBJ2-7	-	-	TGTGCCAGCAGCAACACTAGCGGGAGTTACGAGCAGTACTTC	CASSNTSGSYEQYF
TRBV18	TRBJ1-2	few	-	TGTGCCAGCTCACCACTTGACAGAAATAACTATGGCTACACCTTC	CASSPLDRNNYGYTF
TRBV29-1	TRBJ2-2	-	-	TGCAGCGGACAGATTAACACCGGGGAGCTGTTTTTT	CSGQINTGELFF
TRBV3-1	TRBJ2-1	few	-	TGTGCCAGCAGCCAAGATACACTCACAGGGCGCGGGCAGTTCTTC	CASSQDTLTGRGQFF
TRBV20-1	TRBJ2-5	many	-	TGCAGTGCTCAAGCGGCAGAAAAGACCCAGTACTTC	CSAQAAEKTQYF
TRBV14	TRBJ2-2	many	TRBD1	TGTGCCAGCGGACAGGGAATGAACACCGGGGAGCTGTTTTTT	CASGQGMNTGELFF